This entry features one TCR beta chain sequence. The antigen is unknown. The sample belongs to a study of multiple sclerosis patients with progressive multifocal leukoencephalopathy. Per the germline V gene, CDR1 is SGDLS and CDR2 is YYNGEE. The CDR3 runs 13 residues. Trimming removed 4 bases at V and 1 base at J, with 5 bases between. Study-wide points: Less diverse TRB repertoires were suggested in most PML patients. Expanded clones at PML onset predated and persisted through natalizumab therapy.

This sample's time point: before natalizumab initiation. Prior interferon beta treatment was universal, and the PML patients were all female. Method: immunoSEQ multiplex PCR; TCRdb's copy keeps in-frame clones and lacks some. This sample carries tens of thousands of clones, 92% of them seen once, and the ten largest clones take around 1.8%. The rearrangement links TRBV9 to TRBJ2-2, with D uncertain. This sequence originates from a man in his thirties or forties with multiple sclerosis. Sequencing used PBMCs. The CDR3 region is CASSIRNTGELFF. The DNA for the CDR3 is TGTGCCAGCAGCATCAGGAACACCGGGGAGCTGTTTTTT.